The 7 T cell receptor beta chains given below trace back to one sample, sequenced in a study of blood T cell repertoires in COVID-19 (dated by TCRdb to the early 2020s). Receptor amplification or capture employed the immunoSEQ multiplex PCR assay. Not all clones reach the TCRdb copy of this immuneACCESS table, which keeps in-frame sequences only. Checked studies attribute under half of the gap to unresolved V genes and leave the rest unexplained. In all, the sample holds fewer than 650,000 clones, and about 89% of those were seen once. Jointly, the top ten make up roughly 8.3% of the sample. The sample consisted of peripheral blood. These receptors all come from a woman aged 50 to 60 with COVID-19, enrolled during active disease.

This chain uses TRBV6-5 with TRBJ1-1; tentative D call: TRBD1 (5 bases). V was cut by 0 bases and J by 0 bases, with 8 bases left in between. In germline, CDR1 is MNHEY, CDR2 SVGAGI. This CDR3 spans 15 amino acids. CDR3 in DNA: TGTGCCAGCAGTTACTCGGGGGGGATGAACACTGAAGCTTTCTTT. Its protein product is CASSYSGGMNTEAFF.

This chain connects TRBV24-1 to TRBJ1-5, with TRBD1 matching 9 bases. The CDR3 is made up of 15 amino acids. Germline lookup yields CDR1 KGHDR and CDR2 SFDVKD. V was clipped by 4 bases and J by 3 bases; unmatched bases: 3. In DNA form, the CDR3 reads TGTGCCACCAGTGAGGGACAGGGAATCAATCAGCCCCAGCATTTT. It translates to CATSEGQGINQPQHF.

On this clone itself: One junction end does not reproduce the germline sequence, and a read error may be involved. This sample also contains other DNA sequences that code for the same CDR3. The chain combines TRBV12-3 or TRBV12-4 with TRBJ1-2; 9 nucleotides match TRBD1. The CDR3 has 13 amino acids. CDR3 in amino acids: CASSGTGNYGYTF. Written as DNA, the CDR3 is TGCGCCAGCAGCGGGACAGGGAACTATGGCTACACCTTC.

The chain joins TRBV28 to TRBJ1-1, with a weak D call TRBD1 (6 bases). V dropped 4 bases and J dropped 0 bases, with 9 bases sitting between them. CDR1 and CDR2 (germline): MDHEN, SYDVKM. CDR3 length: 14 residues. The CDR3 region is CASSSTGLNTEAFF. The CDR3 bases are TGTGCCAGCAGTTCAACAGGGTTGAACACTGAAGCTTTCTTT.

V is TRBV10-2 and J is TRBJ1-1; TRBD1 agrees at 7 bases. The CDR3 has 14 residues. The V segment lost 6 bases and the J segment 1 base; nucleotides outside the gene matches: 5. Germline V gives CDR1 WSHSY, CDR2 SAAADI. The CDR3 DNA reads as TGCGCCAGCAGAATGAACAGGGGGAACACTGAAGCTTTCTTT. It codes for CASRMNRGNTEAFF.

The V and J genes are TRBV15 and TRBJ2-3; weak D call: TRBD2 (6 bases). CDR3 length: 15 amino acids. Between the trimmed V and J ends, which lost 0 bases and 7 bases, there was a span of 14 bases. Germline lookup yields CDR1 LNHNV and CDR2 YYDKDF (reference sequence). The CDR3, as DNA: TGTGCCACCAGCAGAGATAGCACTAGCAGAAATACGCAGTATTTT. Protein product: CATSRDSTSRNTQYF. The variable domain in full, with the rest retrieved from reference TRBV15 and TRBJ2-3, is DAMVIQNPRYQVTQFGKPVTLSCSQTLNHNVMYWYQQKSSQAPKLLFHYYDKDFNNEADTPDNFQSRRPNTSFCFLDIRSPGLGDTAMYLCATSRDSTSRNTQYFGPGTRLTVL.

This chain uses TRBV20-1 with TRBJ1-1; D is uncertain. This CDR3 has 13 residues. V dropped 3 bases and J dropped 4 bases, with 12 bases sitting between them. CDR1 and CDR2 (germline): DFQATT, SNEGSKA (reference sequence). CDR3 sequence reads: CSASVLEGTEAFF. In DNA form, the CDR3 reads TGCAGTGCTAGTGTTCTCGAGGGCACTGAAGCTTTCTTT.